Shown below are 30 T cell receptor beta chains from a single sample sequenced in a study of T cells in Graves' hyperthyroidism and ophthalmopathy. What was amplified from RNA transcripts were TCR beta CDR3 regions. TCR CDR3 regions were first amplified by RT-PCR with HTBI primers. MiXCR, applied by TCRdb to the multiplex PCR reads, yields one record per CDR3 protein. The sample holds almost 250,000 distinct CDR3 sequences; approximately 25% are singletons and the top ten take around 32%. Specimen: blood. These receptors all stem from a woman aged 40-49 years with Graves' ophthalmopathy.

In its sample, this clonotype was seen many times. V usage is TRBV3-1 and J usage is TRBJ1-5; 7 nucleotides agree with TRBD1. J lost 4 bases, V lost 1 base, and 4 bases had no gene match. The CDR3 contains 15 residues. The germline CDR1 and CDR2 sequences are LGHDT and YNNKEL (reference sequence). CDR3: CASSQAGTENQPQHF. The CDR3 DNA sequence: TGTGCCAGCAGCCAAGCCGGGACAGAGAATCAGCCCCAGCATTTT.

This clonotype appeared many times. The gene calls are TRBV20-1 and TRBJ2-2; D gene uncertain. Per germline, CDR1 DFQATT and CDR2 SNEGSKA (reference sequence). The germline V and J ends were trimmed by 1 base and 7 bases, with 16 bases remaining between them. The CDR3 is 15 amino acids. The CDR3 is CSARGFSSGDGELFF. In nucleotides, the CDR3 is TGCAGTGCTAGAGGATTTTCATCGGGCGACGGGGAGCTGTTTTTT.

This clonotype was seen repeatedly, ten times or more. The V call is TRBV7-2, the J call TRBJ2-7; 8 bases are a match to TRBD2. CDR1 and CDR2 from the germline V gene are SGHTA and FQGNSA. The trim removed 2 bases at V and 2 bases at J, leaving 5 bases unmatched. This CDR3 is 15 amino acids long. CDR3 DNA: TGTGCCAGCAGCTTAAAGCTAGCGGGCGCCTACGAGCAGTACTTC. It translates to CASSLKLAGAYEQYF.

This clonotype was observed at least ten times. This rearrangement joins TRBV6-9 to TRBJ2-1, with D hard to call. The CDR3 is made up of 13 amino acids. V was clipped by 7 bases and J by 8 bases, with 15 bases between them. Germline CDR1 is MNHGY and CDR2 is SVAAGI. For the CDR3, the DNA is TGTGCCAGCAATCGAGGAAGTTGGGATGAGCAGTTCTTC. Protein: CASNRGSWDEQFF.

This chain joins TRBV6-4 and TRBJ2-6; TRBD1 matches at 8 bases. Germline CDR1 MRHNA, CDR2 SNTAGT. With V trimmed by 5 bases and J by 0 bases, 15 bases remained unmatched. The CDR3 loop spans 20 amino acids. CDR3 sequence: CASSRPPFGTGPSGANVLTF. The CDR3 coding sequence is TGTGCCAGCAGTAGACCGCCGTTTGGGACAGGCCCCTCTGGGGCCAACGTCCTGACTTTC.

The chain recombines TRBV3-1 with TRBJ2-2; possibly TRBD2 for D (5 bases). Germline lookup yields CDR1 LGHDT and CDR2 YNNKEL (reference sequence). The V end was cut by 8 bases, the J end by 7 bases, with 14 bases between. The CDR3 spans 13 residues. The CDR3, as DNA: TGTGCCAGCGTACTAGGTTTGGGCGGGGAGCTGTTTTTT. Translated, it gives CASVLGLGGELFF.

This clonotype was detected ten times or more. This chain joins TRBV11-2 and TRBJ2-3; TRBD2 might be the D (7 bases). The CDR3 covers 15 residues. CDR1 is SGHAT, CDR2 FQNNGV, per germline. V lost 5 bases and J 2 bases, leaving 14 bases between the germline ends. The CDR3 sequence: CASSEGDYSTDTQYF. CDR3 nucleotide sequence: TGTGCCAGCAGCGAGGGGGACTATTCCACAGATACGCAGTATTTT.

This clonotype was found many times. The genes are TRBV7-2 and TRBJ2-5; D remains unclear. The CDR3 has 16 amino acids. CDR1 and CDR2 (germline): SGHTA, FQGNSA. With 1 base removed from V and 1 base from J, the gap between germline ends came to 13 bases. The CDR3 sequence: CASSLVLTAVQETQYF. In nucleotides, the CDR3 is TGTGCCAGCAGCTTAGTTCTTACGGCAGTCCAAGAGACCCAGTACTTC.

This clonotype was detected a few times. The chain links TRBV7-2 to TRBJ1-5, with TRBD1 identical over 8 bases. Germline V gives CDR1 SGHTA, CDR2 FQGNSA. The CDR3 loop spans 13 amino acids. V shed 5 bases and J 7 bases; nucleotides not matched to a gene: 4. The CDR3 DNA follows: TGTGCCAGCAGCCTGACAGGGGTCCAGCCCCAGCATTTT. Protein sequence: CASSLTGVQPQHF.

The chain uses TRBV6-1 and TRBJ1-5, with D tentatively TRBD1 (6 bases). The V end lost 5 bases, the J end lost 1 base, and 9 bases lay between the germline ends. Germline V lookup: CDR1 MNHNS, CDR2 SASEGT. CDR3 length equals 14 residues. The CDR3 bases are TGTGCCAGCAGTATGGACAGAAGCAATCAGCCCCAGCATTTT. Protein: CASSMDRSNQPQHF.

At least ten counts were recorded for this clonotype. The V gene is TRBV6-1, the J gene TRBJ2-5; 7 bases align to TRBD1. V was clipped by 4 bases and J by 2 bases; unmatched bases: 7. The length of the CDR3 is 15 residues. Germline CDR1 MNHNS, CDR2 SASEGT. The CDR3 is CASSVLQGSQETQYF. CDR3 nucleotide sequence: TGTGCCAGCAGTGTATTACAGGGGTCGCAAGAGACCCAGTACTTC.

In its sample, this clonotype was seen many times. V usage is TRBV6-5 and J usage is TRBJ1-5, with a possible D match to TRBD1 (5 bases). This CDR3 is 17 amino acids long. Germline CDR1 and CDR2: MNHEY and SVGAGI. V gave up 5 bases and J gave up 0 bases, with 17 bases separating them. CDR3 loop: CASSPGAQVNSNQPQHF. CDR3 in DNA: TGTGCCAGCAGTCCAGGAGCACAGGTCAATAGCAATCAGCCCCAGCATTTT.

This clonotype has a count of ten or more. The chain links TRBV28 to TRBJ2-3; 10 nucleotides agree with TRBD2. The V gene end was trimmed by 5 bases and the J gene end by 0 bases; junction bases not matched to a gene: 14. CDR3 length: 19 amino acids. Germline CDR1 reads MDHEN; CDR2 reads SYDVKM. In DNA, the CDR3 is TGTGCCAGCAGTCTCGACGGGCTAGCGGGAGCCACTAGCACAGATACGCAGTATTTT. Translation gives CASSLDGLAGATSTDTQYF. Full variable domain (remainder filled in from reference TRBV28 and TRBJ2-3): DVKVTQSSRYLVKRTGEKVFLECVQDMDHENMFWYRQDPGLGLRLIYFSYDVKMKEKGDIPEGYSVSREKKERFSLILESASTNQTSMYLCASSLDGLAGATSTDTQYFGPGTRLTVL.

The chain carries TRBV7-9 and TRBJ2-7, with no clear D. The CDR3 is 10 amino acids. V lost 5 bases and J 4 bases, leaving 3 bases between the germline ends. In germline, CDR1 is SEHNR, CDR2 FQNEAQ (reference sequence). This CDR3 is CASSIYEQYF. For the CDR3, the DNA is TGTGCCAGCAGCATTTACGAGCAGTACTTC.

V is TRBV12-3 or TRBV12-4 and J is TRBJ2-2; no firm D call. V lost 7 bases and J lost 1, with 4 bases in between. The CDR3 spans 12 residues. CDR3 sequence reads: CASMENTGELFF. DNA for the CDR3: TGTGCCAGCATGGAGAACACCGGGGAGCTGTTTTTT.

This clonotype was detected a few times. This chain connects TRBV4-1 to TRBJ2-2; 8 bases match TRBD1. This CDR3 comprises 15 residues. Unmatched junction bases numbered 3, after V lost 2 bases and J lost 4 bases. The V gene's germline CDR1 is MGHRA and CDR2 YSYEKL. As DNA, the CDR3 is TGCGCCAGCAGCCAATACAGGGGGACCACCGGGGAGCTGTTTTTT. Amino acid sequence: CASSQYRGTTGELFF.

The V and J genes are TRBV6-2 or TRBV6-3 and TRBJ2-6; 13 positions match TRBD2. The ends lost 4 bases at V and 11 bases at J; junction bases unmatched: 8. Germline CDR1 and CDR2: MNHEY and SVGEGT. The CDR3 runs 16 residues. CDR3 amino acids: CASSSRTSGGLDVLTF. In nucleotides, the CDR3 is TGTGCCAGCAGTTCACGGACTAGCGGGGGCCTCGACGTCCTGACTTTC.

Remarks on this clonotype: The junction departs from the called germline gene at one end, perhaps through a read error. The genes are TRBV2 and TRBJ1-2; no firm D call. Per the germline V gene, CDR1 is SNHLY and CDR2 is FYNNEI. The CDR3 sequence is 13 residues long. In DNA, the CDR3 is TGTGCCAGCACAACGACAACTAACTATGGCTACAACTTC. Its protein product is CASTTTTNYGYNF.

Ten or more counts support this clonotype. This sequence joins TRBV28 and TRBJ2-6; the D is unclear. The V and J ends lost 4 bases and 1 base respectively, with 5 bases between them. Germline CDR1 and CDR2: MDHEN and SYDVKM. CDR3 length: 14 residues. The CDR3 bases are TGTGCCAGCAGTTCTGTTTCTGGGGCCAACGTCCTGACTTTC. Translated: CASSSVSGANVLTF.

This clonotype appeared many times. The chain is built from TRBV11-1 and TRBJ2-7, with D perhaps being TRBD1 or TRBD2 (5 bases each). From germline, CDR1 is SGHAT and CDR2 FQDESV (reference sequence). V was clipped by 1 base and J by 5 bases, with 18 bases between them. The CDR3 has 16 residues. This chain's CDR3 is CASSLEGTITYHEQYF. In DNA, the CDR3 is TGTGCCAGCAGCTTAGAAGGGACCATAACTTACCACGAGCAGTACTTC.

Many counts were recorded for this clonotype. Here the CDR3 reads CASSLAAGATEQYF. The DNA for the CDR3 is TGCGCCAGCAGCTTGGCGGCGGGGGCAACCGAGCAGTACTTC. The chain is built from TRBV5-1 and TRBJ2-7; perhaps TRBD2 as D (7 bases). This CDR3 is 14 amino acids long. The V end was cut by 0 bases, the J end by 6 bases, with 13 bases between. In germline, CDR1 is SGHRS, CDR2 YFSETQ.

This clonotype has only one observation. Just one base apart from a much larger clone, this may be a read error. CDR3 bases: TGTGCCAGCAGCCCTCTCGGGGTTCGAATGAACACTGAAGCTTTCTTT. It yields the protein CASSPLGVRMNTEAFF. The V and J genes are TRBV5-6 and TRBJ1-1; D is unclear. With 4 bases removed from V and 0 bases from J, the gap between germline ends came to 16 bases. The CDR3 length is 16 residues. Germline CDR1 SGHDT, CDR2 YYEEEE.

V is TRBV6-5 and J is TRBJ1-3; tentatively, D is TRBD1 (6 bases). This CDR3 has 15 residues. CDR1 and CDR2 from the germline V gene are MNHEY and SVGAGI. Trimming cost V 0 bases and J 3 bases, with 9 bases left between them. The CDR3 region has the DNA TGTGCCAGCAGTTACTCGGGGGGGCTTGGAAACACCATATATTTT. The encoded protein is CASSYSGGLGNTIYF.

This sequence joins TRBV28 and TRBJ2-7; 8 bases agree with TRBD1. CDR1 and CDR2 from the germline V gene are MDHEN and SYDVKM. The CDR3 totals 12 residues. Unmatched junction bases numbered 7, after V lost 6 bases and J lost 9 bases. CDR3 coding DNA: TGTGCCAGCAGGCTTGGACAGGGAGGGCAGTACTTC. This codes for CASRLGQGGQYF.

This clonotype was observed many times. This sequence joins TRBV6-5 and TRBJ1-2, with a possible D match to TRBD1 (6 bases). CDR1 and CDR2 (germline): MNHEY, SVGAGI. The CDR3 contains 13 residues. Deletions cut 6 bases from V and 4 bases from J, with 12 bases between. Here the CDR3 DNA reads TGTGCCAGCAGGAGGGGGGGGTCCTATGGCTACACCTTC. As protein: CASRRGGSYGYTF.

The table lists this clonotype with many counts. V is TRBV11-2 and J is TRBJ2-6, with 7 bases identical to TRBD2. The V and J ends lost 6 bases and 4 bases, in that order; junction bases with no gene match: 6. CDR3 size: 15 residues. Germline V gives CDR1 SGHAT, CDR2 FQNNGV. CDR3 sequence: CASSFQRGGANVLTF. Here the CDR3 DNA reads TGTGCCAGCAGTTTCCAGCGGGGAGGGGCCAACGTCCTGACTTTC.

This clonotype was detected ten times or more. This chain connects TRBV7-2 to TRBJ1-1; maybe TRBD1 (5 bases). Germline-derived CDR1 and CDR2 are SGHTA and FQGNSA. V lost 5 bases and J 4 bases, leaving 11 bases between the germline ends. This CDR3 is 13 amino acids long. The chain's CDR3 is CASSIRDGTEAFF. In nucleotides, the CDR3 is TGTGCCAGCAGCATAAGGGACGGCACTGAAGCTTTCTTT.

CDR3 protein: CASSFGRAHQPQHF. CDR3 DNA: TGTGCCAGCAGTTTCGGCAGGGCACATCAGCCCCAGCATTTT. This chain joins TRBV12-3 or TRBV12-4 and TRBJ1-5; D possibly corresponds to TRBD1 (5 bases). CDR3 length equals 14 residues. V gave up 3 bases and J gave up 5 bases, with 11 bases separating them.

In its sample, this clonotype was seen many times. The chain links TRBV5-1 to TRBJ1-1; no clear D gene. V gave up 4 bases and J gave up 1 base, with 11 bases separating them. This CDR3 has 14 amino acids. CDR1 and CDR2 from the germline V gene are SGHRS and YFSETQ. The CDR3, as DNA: TGCGCCAGCAGCCAAGAGGTGGGGAACACTGAAGCTTTCTTT. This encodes CASSQEVGNTEAFF.

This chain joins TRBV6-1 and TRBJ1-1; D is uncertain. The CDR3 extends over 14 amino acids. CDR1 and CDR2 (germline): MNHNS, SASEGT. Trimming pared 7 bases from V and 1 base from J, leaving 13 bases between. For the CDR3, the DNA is TGTGCCAGCAATCCTAGGCAGCAGAACACTGAAGCTTTCTTT. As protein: CASNPRQQNTEAFF.